The source of this T cell receptor beta chain is a study of identical twins. Looked up from germline, CDR1 is SGHRS and CDR2 is YFSETQ. CDR3 length: 13 residues. The V end was cut by 4 bases, the J end by 7 bases, with 11 bases between. MiXCR was run by TCRdb on the 5' RACE reads, yielding one entry per CDR3 protein. The data show more than 600,000 distinct CDR3 sequences, with 15% to 20% seen just once and less than 15% held by the top ten. This sample was also put to use in a study of T cells expressing NK-cell markers. From that paper: Restriction of the sorted population to alpha-beta TCR T cells was achieved in several experiments with an anti-gamma-delta TCR antibody. Dominant NKG2C+ clonotypes were found to form 1.0-7.0% of CD8+ T cells in six donors.

The sample was PBMCs. This chain links TRBV5-1 with TRBJ2-2; D is unresolved. This sequence was found in a young woman in good health. As DNA, the CDR3 is TGCGCCAGCAGCCTTAGGGCGGTCGGGGAGCTGTTTTTT. Translating it yields CASSLRAVGELFF.